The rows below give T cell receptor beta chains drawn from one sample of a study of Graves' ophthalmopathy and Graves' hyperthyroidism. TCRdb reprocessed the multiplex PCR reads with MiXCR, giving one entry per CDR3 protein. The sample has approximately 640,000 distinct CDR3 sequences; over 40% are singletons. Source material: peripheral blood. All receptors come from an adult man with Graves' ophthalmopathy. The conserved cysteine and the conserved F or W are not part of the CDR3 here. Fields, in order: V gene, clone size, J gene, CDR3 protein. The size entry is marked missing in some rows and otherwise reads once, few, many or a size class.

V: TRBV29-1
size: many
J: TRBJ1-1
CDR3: SVLDSRVTEAF

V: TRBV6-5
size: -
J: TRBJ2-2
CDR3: ASSYGAIGELF

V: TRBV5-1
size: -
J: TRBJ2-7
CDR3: ASSPRGGRYEQY

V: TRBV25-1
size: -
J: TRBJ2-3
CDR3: ASSAQGYNEQY

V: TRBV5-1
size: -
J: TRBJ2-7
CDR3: AGSRRQGSGQY

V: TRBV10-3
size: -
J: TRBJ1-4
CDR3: ASSYSTGTATNEKLF

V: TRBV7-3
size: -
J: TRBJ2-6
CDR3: ASSWGQEGTNVLT

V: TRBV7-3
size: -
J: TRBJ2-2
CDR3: ASSLGTGTTGELF

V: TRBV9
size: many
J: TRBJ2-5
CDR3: ASSAGQRWGQETQY

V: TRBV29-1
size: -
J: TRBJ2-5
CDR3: SWKLLGETQY

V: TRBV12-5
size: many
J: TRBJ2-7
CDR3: ASGPRLAGHEQY

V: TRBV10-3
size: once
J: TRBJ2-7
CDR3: AISEFGQGSQRY

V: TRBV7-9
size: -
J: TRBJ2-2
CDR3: ASSEGTDATGGLF

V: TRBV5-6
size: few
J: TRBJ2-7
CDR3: ASSLDYRGTYEQY

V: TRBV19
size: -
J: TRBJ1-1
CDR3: AWNRGTATRLWNTEAF

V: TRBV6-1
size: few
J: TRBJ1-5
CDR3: ASSEMTGNRLYSNQPQH

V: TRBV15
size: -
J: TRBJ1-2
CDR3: ATRPIPDRGHGYT

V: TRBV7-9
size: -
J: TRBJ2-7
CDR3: ASSQDPSSLGRLEQY

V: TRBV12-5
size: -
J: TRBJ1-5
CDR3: ASSYYGTRGWPQH

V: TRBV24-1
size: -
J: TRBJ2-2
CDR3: ATSAGGLF

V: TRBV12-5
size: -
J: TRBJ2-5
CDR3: ASSRETQC

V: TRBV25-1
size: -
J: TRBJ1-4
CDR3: ASSQDPGGEKLF

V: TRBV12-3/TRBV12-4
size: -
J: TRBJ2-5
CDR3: ASSLLMGKETQY

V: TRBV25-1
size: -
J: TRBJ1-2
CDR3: ASSESGTGNYGYT

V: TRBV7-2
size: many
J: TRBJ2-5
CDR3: ASSIASWDQY

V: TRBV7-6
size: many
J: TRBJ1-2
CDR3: ASSLDSGTTAGYT

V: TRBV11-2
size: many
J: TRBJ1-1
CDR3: ASSFYWRTF

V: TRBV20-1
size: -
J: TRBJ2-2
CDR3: SARGTANTGELF

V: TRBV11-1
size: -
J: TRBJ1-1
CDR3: ASSEYSGTGAGGEAF

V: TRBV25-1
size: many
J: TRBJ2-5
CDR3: ASSGVETQY

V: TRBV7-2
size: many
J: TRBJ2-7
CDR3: ASSLGKSFDEQY

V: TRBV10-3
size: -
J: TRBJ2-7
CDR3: ASVAGNSYEQY

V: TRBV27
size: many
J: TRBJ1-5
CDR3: ASSLDGTPGNQPQH

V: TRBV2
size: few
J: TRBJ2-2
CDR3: ASSVQVNTGELF

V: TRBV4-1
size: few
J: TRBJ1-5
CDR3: ASSQLTGGSNQPQH

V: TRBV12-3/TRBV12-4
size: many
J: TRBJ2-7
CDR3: ASTRRQGAQYEQY

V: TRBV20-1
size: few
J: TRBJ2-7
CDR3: SARVPGTSGTSYEQY

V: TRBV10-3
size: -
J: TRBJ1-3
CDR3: AISPRTGAGNTIY

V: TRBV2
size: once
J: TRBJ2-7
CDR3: ARDRGRPEQY

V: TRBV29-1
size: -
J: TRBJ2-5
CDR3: SVNGRRLTGPQETQY

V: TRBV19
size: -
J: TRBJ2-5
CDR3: ASKSDSLLETQY

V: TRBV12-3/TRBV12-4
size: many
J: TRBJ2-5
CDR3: ASSGEGGTQY

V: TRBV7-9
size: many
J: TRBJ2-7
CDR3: ASSLKGADVYEQY

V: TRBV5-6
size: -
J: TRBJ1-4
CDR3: ASSSQGALANEKLF

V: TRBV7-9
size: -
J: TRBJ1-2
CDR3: ASSSPRANYGYT

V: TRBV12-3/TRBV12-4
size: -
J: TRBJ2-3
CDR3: ASSFQGNADTQY